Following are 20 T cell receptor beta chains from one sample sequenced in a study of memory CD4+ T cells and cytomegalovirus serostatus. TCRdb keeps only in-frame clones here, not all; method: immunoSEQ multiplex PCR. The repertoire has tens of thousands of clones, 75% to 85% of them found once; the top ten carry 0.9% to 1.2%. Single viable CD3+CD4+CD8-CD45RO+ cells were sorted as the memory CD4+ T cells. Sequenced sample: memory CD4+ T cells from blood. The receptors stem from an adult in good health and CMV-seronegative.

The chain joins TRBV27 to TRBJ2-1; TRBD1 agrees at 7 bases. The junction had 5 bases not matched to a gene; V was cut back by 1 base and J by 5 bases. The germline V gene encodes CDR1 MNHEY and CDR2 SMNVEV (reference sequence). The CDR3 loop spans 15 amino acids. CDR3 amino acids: CASSLLGGVHNEQFF. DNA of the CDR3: TGTGCCAGCAGTTTATTAGGGGGCGTCCACAATGAGCAGTTCTTC.

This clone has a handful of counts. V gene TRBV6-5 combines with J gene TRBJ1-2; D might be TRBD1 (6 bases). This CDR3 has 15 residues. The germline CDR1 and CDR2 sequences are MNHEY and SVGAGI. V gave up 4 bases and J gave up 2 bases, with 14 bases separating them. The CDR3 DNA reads TGTGCCAGCAGTTTTCGGACAGAAATAAACTATGGCTACACCTTC. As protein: CASSFRTEINYGYTF.

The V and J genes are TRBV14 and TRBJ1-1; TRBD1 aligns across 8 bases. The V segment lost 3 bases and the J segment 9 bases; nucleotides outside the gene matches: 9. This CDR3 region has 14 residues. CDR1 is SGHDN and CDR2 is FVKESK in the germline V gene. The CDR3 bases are TGTGCCAGCAGCCAGGCGACAGGGGCACTTCAAGCTTTCTTT. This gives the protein CASSQATGALQAFF.

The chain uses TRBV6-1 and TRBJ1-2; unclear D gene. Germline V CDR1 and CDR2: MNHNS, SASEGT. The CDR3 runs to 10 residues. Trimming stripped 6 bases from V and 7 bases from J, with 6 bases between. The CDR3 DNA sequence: TGTGCCAGCAGGGCAGGTGGCTACACCTTC. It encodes CASRAGGYTF.

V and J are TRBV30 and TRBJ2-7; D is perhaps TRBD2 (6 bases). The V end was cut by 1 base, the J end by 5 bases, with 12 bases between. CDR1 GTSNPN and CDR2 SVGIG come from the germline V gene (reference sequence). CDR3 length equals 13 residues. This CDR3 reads CAWSGQEGDEQYF. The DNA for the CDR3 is TGTGCCTGGAGTGGTCAGGAGGGCGACGAGCAGTACTTC.

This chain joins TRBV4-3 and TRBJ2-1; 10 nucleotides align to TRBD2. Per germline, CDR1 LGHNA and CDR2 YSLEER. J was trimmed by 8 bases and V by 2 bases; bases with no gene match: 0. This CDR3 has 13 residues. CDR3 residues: CASSQLAGDEQFF. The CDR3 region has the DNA TGCGCCAGCAGCCAACTAGCGGGAGATGAGCAGTTCTTC.

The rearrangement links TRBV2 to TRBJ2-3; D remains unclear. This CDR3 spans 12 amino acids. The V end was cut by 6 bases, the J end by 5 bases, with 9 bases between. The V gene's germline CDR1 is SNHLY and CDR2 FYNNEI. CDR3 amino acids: CASSVSRDTQYF. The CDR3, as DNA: TGTGCCAGCAGCGTATCCCGAGATACGCAGTATTTT. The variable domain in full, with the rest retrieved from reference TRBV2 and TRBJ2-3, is EPEVTQTPSHQVTQMGQEVILRCVPISNHLYFYWYRQILGQKVEFLVSFYNNEISEKSEIFDDQFSVERPDGSNFTLKIRSTKLEDSAMYFCASSVSRDTQYFGPGTRLTVL.

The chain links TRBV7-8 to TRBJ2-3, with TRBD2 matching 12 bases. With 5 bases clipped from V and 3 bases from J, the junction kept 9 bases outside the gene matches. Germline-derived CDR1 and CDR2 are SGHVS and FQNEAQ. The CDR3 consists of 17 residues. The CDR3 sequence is CASSRNLAGGPTDTQYF. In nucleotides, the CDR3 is TGTGCCAGCAGCCGCAATCTAGCGGGAGGGCCGACAGATACGCAGTATTTT.

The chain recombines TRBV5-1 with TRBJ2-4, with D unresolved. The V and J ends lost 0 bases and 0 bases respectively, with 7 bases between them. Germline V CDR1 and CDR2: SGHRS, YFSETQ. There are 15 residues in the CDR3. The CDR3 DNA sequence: TGCGCCAGCAGCTTGGATCTCAAAGCCAAAAACATTCAGTACTTC. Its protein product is CASSLDLKAKNIQYF.

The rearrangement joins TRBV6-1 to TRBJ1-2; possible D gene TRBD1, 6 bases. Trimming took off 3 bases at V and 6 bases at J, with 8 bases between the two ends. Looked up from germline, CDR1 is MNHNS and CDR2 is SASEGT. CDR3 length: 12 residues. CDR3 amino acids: CASSEKGDGYTF. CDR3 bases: TGTGCCAGCAGTGAGAAGGGGGATGGCTACACCTTC.

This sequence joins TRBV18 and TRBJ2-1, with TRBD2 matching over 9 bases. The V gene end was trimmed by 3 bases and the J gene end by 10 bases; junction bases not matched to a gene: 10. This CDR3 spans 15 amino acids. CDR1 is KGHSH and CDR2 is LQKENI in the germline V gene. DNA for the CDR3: TGTGCCAGCTCACCGGGGCGGGAGGGCTGGCGGGAGCAGTTCTTC. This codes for CASSPGREGWREQFF.

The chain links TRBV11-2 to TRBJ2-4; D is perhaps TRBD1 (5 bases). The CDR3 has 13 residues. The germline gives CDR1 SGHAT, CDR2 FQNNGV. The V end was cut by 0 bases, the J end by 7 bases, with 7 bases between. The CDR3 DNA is TGTGCCAGCAGCTTAGATAGGGGCAACATTCAGTACTTC. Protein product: CASSLDRGNIQYF.

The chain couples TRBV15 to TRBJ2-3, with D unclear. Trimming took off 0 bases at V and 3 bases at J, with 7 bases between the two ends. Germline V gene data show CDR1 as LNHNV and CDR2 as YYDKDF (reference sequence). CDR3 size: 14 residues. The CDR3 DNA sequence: TGTGCCACCAGCAGAGAGGGCATTACAGATACGCAGTATTTT. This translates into CATSREGITDTQYF.

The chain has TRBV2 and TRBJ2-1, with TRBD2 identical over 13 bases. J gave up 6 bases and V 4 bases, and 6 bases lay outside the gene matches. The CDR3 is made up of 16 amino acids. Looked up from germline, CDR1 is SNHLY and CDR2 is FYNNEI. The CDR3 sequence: CASSGLAGGPGNEQFF. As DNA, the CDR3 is TGTGCCAGCAGTGGACTAGCGGGAGGTCCGGGCAATGAGCAGTTCTTC.

CDR3 in amino acids: CASSQRGLAGNEQFF. As DNA, the CDR3 is TGTGCCAGCTCACAGAGGGGACTAGCGGGAAATGAGCAGTTCTTC. The V call is TRBV18, the J call TRBJ2-1; the match to TRBD2 covers 13 bases. V lost 4 bases, J lost 7 bases, and 4 bases stayed unmatched. CDR3 length: 15 residues. CDR1 KGHSH and CDR2 LQKENI come from the germline V gene.

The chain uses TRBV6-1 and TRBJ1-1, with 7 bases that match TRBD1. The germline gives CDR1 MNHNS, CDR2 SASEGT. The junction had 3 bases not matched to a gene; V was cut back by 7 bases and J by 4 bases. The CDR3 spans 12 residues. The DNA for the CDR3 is TGTGCCAGCAACCCAGGGGGCACTGAAGCTTTCTTT. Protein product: CASNPGGTEAFF.

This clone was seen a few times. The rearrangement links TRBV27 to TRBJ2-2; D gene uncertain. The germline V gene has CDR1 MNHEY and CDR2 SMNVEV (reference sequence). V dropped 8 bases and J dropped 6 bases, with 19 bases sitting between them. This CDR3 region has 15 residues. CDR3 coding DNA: TGTGCCAGCTGGCCCCCAGAAGGACGTCCCGGGGAGCTGTTTTTT. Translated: CASWPPEGRPGELFF.

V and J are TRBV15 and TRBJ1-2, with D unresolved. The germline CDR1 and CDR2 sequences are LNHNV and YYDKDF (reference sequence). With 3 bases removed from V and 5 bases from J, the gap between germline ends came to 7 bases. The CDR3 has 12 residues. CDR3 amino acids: CATSSTVYGYTF. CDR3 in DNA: TGTGCCACCAGCAGTACAGTATATGGCTACACCTTC.

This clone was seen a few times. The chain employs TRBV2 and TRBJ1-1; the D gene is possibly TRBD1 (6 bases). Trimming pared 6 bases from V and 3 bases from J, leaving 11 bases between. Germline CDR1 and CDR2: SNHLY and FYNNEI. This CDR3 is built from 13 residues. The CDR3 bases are TGTGCCAGCAGGCGGGACAAGTACACTGAAGCTTTCTTT. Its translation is CASRRDKYTEAFF.

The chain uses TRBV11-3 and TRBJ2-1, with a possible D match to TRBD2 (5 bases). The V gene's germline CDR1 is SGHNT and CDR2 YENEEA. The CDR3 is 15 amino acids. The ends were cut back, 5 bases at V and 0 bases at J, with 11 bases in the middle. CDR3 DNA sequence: TGTGCCAGCAGCCCAAGCGGTCTCTCCTACAATGAGCAGTTCTTC. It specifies CASSPSGLSYNEQFF.